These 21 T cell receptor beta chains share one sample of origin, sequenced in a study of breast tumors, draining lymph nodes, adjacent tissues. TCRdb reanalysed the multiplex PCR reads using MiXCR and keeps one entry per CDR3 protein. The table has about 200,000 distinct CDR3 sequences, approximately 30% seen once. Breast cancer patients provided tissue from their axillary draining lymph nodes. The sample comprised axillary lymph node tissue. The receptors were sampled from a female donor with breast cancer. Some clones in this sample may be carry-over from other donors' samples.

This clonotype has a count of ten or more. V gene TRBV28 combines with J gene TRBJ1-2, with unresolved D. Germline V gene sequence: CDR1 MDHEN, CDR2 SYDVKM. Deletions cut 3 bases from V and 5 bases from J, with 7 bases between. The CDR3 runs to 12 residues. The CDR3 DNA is TGTGCCAGCAGTTTGATCGGGTATGGCTACACCTTC. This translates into CASSLIGYGYTF.

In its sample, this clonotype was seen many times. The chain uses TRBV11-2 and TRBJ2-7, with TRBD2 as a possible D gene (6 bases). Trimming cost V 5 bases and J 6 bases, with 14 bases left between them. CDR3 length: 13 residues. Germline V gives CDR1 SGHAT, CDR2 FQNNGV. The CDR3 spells CASSPQGGGEQYF. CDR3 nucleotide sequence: TGTGCCAGCAGCCCTCAGGGAGGCGGCGAGCAGTACTTC.

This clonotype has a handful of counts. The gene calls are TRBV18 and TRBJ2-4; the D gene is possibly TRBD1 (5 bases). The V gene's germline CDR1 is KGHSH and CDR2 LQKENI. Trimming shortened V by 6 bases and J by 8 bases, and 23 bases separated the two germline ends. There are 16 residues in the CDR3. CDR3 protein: CASSPPGVGPRHIQYF. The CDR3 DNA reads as TGTGCCAGCTCGCCGCCCGGAGTGGGGCCGAGACACATTCAGTACTTC.

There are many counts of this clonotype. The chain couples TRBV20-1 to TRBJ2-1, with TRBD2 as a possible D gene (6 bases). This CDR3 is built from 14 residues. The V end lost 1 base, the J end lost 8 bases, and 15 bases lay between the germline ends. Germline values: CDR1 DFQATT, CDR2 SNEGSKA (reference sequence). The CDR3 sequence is CSARAGTGGYEQFF. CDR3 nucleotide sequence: TGCAGTGCTAGAGCGGGGACCGGGGGATATGAGCAGTTCTTC.

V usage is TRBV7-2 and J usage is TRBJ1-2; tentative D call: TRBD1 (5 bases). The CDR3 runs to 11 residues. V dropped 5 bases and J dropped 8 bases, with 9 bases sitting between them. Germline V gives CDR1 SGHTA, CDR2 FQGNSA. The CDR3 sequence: CASSRDRGYTF. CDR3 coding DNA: TGTGCCAGCAGCAGGGACCGCGGCTACACCTTC.

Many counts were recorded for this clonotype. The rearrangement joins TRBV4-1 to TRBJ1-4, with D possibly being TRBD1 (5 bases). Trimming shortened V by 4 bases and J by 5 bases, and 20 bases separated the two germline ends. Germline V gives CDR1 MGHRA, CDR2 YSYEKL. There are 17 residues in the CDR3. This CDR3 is CASSRDGRQTRNEKLFF. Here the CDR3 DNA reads TGCGCCAGCAGCCGGGACGGGAGACAAACGAGGAATGAAAAACTGTTTTTT.

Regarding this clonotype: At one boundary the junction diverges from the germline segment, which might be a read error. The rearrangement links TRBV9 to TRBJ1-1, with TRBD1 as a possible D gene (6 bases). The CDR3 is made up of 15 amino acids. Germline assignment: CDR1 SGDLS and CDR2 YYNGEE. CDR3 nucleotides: TGTGTCAGCAGCGTAGTGGGGGCGCGGGACACTGAAGCTTTCTTT. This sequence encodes CVSSVVGARDTEAFF.

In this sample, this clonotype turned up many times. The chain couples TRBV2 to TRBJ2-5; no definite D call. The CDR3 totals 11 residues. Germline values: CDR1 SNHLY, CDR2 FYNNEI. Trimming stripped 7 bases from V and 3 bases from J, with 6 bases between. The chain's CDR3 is CASKLKETQYF. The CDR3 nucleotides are TGTGCCAGCAAACTTAAAGAGACCCAGTACTTC.

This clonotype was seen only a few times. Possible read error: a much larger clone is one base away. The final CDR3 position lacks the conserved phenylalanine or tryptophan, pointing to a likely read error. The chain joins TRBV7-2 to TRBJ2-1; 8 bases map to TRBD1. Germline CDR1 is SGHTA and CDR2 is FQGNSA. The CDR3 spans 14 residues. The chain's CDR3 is CASSLDRATNEQFL. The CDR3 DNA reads TGCGCCAGCAGCTTGGACAGGGCCACCAATGAGCAGTTCCTC.

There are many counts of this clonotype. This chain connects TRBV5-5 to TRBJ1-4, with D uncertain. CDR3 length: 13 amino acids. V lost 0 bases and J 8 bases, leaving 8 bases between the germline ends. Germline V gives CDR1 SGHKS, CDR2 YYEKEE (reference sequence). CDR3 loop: CASSLVVGEKLFF. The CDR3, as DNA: TGTGCCAGCAGCTTGGTGGTGGGGGAAAAACTGTTTTTT.

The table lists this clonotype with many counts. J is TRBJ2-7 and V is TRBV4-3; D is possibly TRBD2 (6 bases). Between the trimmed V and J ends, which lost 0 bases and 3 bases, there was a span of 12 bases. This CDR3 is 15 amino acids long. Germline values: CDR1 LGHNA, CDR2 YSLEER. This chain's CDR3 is CASSQDSGGDYEQYF. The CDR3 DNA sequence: TGCGCCAGCAGCCAAGATTCAGGAGGGGACTACGAGCAGTACTTC.

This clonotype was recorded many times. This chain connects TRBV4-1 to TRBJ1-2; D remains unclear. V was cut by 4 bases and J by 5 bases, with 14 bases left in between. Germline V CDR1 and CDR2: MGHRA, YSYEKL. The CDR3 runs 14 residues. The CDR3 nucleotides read TGCGCCAGCAGCCTTCGGACCGATCTTTATGGCTACACCTTC. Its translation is CASSLRTDLYGYTF.

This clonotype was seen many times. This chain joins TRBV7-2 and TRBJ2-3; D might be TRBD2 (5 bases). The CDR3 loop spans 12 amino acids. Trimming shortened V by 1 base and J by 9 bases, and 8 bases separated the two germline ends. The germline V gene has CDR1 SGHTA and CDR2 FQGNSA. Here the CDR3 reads CASSLDGGTQYF. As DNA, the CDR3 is TGTGCCAGCAGCTTAGATGGAGGCACGCAGTATTTT.

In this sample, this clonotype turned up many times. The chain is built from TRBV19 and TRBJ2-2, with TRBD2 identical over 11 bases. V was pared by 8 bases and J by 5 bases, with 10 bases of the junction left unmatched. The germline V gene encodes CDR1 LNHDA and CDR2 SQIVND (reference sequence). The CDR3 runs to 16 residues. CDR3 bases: TGTGCCAGTTGCCGCTACTTAGCGGGAGGGACCGGGGAGCTGTTTTTT. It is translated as CASCRYLAGGTGELFF.

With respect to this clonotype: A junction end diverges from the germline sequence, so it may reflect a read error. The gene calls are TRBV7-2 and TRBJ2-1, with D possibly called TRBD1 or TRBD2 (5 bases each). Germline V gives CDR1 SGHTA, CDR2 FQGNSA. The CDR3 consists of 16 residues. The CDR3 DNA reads TGCGCCAGCAGCTTAGGGCAGGGACGGTCCCACAATGAGCAGTTCTTC. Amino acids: CASSLGQGRSHNEQFF.

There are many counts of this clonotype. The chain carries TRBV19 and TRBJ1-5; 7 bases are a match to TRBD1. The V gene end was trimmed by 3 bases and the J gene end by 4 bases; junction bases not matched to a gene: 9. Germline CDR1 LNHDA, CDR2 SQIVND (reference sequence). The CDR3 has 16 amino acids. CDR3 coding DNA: TGTGCCAGTAGTATTGTTTTCGCAGGGGGTAATCAGCCCCAGCATTTT. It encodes CASSIVFAGGNQPQHF.

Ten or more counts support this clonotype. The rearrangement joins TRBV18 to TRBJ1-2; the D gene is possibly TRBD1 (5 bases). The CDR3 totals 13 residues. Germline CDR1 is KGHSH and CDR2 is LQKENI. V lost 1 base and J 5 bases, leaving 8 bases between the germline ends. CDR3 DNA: TGTGCCAGCTCACCACGGGGCGAGTATGGCTACACCTTC. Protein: CASSPRGEYGYTF.

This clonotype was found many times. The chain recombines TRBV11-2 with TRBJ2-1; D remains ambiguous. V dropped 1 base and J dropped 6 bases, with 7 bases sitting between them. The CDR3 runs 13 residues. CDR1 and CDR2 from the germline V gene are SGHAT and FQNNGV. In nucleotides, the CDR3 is TGTGCCAGCAGCTTAGGCCTAGTCAATGAGCAGTTCTTC. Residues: CASSLGLVNEQFF.

CDR3 protein: CASSLRSRLTEAFF. The DNA of the CDR3 is TGTGCCAGCAGTTTAAGAAGCAGGCTGACTGAAGCTTTCTTT. The chain links TRBV28 to TRBJ1-1; D is unresolved. The germline V gene has CDR1 MDHEN and CDR2 SYDVKM. The ends were cut back, 2 bases at V and 5 bases at J, with 12 bases in the middle. This CDR3 is built from 14 residues.

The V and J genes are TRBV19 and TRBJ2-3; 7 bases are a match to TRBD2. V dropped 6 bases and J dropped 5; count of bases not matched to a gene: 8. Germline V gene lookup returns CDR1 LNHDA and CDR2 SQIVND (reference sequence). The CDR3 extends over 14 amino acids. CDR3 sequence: CASRAAGVGDTQYF. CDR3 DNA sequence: TGTGCCAGTAGGGCGGCGGGAGTGGGAGATACGCAGTATTTT.

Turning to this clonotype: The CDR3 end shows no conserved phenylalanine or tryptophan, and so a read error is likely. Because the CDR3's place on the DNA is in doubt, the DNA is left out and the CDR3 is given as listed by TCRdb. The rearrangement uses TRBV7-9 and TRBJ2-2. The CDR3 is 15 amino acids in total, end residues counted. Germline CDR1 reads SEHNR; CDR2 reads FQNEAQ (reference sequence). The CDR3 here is CASRLTRGNTGELLL.